Listed below are T cell receptor beta chains from one sample, sequenced in a study of blood T cells in healthy people across ages. A single record per CDR3 protein comes from TCRdb applying MiXCR to the 5' RACE reads. The table lists roughly 1.6 million distinct CDR3 sequences, 30% to 40% of them singletons. The sequencing input was blood. The source of these receptors is a woman in her twenties or thirties in good health. CDR3s include the opening cysteine and the closing phenylalanine or tryptophan. D genes are given only for firm matches. Expanded clones get a size class; other rows say once, few or many, or leave the size out.

V gene	D gene	J gene	clone size	CDR3 DNA	CDR3 protein
TRBV7-6	.	TRBJ2-3	.	TGTGCCAGCAGCCCCGCTCTGGGAGGACCACCCTACTCCACAGATACGCAGTATTTT	CASSPALGGPPYSTDTQYF
TRBV29-1	.	TRBJ2-5	many	.	CSVEFGSGISPGYF
TRBV27	TRBD1	TRBJ1-2	few	TGTGCCAGCAGTTCCACAGGGGGCGTTGGCTACACCTTC	CASSSTGGVGYTF
TRBV20-1	.	TRBJ1-2	.	TGCAGTGCTAGAGATCAGGGGATACCCTATGGCTACACCTTC	CSARDQGIPYGYTF
TRBV6-6	.	TRBJ2-3	few	TGTGCCAGCAGTTACACAAGCGAATCAGATACGCAGTATTTT	CASSYTSESDTQYF
TRBV25-1	TRBD2	TRBJ2-7	.	TGTGCCAGCAGTGAAGGCGGGACTAGCGGACTCTACGAGCAGTACTTC	CASSEGGTSGLYEQYF
TRBV29-1	.	TRBJ2-7	many	TGCAGCGTCCAAAGGGGCCGGGAAAAGGGCGAGCAGTACTTC	CSVQRGREKGEQYF
TRBV6-6	TRBD2	TRBJ2-1	few	TGTGCCAGCAGGACAGCTAGCGGGAGGGCCAATGAGCAGTTCTTC	CASRTASGRANEQFF
TRBV6-1	TRBD1	TRBJ1-5	.	TGTGCCAGCAATGAGAGACAGGGAGGAAATCAGCCCCAGCATTTT	CASNERQGGNQPQHF
TRBV20-1	.	TRBJ2-2	few	TGCAGTGCTCGGCAGGGGTCTGGCACCGGGGAGCTGTTTTTT	CSARQGSGTGELFF
TRBV4-1	TRBD2	TRBJ2-5	.	TGCGCCAGCAGCCAGGCAATCGGCGGGAGGGCGGAGACCCAGTACTTC	CASSQAIGGRAETQYF
TRBV6-2/TRBV6-3	.	TRBJ2-7	few	TGTGCCAGCAGTATCACAGGGAACTACGAGCAGTACTTC	CASSITGNYEQYF
TRBV5-1	TRBD2	TRBJ2-5	.	TGCGCCAGCAGCTTGACAGGACTAGCGGGAGGGTGGGAGCAGTACTTC	CASSLTGLAGGWEQYF
TRBV6-1	.	TRBJ2-7	.	TGTGCCAGCAGGGATGGGATCTCCTACGAGCAGTACTTC	CASRDGISYEQYF
TRBV7-6	.	TRBJ2-5	.	TGTGCCAGCAGCAATGCTCAGGGAGGCGAGACCCAGTACTTC	CASSNAQGGETQYF
TRBV5-1	TRBD1	TRBJ2-7	.	TGCGCCAGCACCCCGGACAGGACTCACGAGCAGTACTTC	CASTPDRTHEQYF
TRBV4-1	.	TRBJ1-2	many	TGCGCCAGCAGCCAAGAGATAGCTACCTATGGCTACACCTTC	CASSQEIATYGYTF
TRBV5-1	.	TRBJ2-7	few	TGCGCCAGCAGAAGGGTAGCTGGGAGATACGAGCAGTACTTC	CASRRVAGRYEQYF
TRBV9	.	TRBJ2-1	.	TGTGCCAGCAGCGTAGTGGCAGGGTTGGGCAATGAGCAGTTCTTT	CASSVVAGLGNEQFF
TRBV6-1	TRBD2	TRBJ2-7	.	TGTGCCAGCAGTGAAGTTCTCGGGAGGGCCTACGAGCAGTACTTC	CASSEVLGRAYEQYF
TRBV10-3	.	TRBJ2-5	.	TGTGCCATCAGTAACTACCTTGGGACTGACCAAGAGACCCAGTACTTC	CAISNYLGTDQETQYF
TRBV24-1	.	TRBJ2-3	.	TGTGCCACCAGTGCCCGGGACTTGGCGGGGGATACGCAGTATTTT	CATSARDLAGDTQYF
TRBV3-1	TRBD1	TRBJ1-4	.	TGTGCCAGCAGCCTCCAGGGGGCGCACGGGGAAAAACTGTTTTTT	CASSLQGAHGEKLFF
TRBV12-3/TRBV12-4	.	TRBJ2-4	few	TGTGCCAGCAGCCCTGACCCTACTAGCACCCACATTCAGTACTTC	CASSPDPTSTHIQYF